This T cell receptor (beta chain) was captured in a study of T cells in Graves' hyperthyroidism and ophthalmopathy. Per the germline V gene, CDR1 is LNHNV and CDR2 is YYDKDF (reference sequence). The V gene lost 6 bases and the J gene lost 0 bases, with 12 bases spanning the gap. This CDR3 has 14 amino acids. This clonotype has at least ten counts. The source material, RNA transcripts, was used to amplify TCR beta CDR3 regions. The HTBI primer set served for first-round RT-PCR of the TCR CDR3. TCRdb passed the multiplex PCR reads through MiXCR, listing each CDR3 protein once. The table lists about 600,000 distinct CDR3 sequences, roughly 16% of them singletons, with less than 3.5% in the top ten.

The chain has TRBV15 and TRBJ2-7; maybe TRBD1 (5 bases). The clonotype comes from a middle-aged woman with Graves' ophthalmopathy. Sample: blood. The CDR3: CATRQDTFSYEQYF. CDR3 DNA: TGTGCCACCAGGCAGGACACCTTCTCCTACGAGCAGTACTTC.